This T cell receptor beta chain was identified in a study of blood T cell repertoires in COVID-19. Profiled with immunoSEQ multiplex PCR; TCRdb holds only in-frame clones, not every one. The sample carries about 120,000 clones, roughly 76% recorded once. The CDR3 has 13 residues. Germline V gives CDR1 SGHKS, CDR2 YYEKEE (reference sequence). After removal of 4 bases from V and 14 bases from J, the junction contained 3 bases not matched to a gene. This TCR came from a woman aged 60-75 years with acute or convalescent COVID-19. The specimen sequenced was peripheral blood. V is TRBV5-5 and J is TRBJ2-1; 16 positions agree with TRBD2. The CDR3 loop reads CASSLGTSGGEFF. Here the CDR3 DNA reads TGTGCCAGCAGCCTCGGGACTAGCGGGGGGGAGTTCTTC.